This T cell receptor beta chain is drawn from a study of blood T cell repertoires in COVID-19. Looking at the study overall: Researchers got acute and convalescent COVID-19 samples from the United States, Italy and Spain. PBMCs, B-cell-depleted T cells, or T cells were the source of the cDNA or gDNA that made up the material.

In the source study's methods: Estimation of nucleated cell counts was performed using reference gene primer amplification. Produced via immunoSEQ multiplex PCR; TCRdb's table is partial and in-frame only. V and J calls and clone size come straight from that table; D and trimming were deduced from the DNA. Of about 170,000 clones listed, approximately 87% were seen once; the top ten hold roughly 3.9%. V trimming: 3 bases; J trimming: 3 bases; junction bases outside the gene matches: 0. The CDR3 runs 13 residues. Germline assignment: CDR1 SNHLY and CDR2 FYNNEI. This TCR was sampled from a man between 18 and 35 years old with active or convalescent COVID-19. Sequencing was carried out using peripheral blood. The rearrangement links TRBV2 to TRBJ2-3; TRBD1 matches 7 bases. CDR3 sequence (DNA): TGTGCCAGCAGTGAGACAGGGACAGATACGCAGTATTTT. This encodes CASSETGTDTQYF.